Shown below are 30 T cell receptor beta chains from a single sample sequenced in a study of cytomegalovirus exposure and HLA in healthy donors. Assay used: immunoSEQ multiplex PCR; TCRdb lists only in-frame clones, some missing. The sample yields 200,000 to 300,000 clones, around nine tenths seen once. Material: PBMCs. These receptors were taken from a man aged 18 to 29 in good health and CMV-seronegative.

V usage is TRBV6-1 and J usage is TRBJ2-1; a possible D gene is TRBD1 (6 bases). Germline V CDR1 and CDR2: MNHNS, SASEGT. V dropped 1 base and J dropped 3 bases, with 13 bases sitting between them. The CDR3 spans 16 residues. The CDR3 DNA sequence: TGTGCCAGCAGTGAAGGGACGGGACACCACTACAATGAGCAGTTCTTC. It codes for CASSEGTGHHYNEQFF.

This chain connects TRBV6-5 to TRBJ1-6, with a tentative D call TRBD1 (5 bases). Germline lookup yields CDR1 MNHEY and CDR2 SVGAGI. CDR3 size: 15 residues. V shed 5 bases and J shed 8 bases, with 16 bases lying between them. CDR3 in amino acids: CASSTHRIADSPLHF. CDR3 DNA sequence: TGTGCCAGCAGTACACACAGGATAGCTGATTCACCCCTCCACTTT.

This chain links TRBV5-1 with TRBJ2-7; weak D call: TRBD2 (5 bases). Germline V CDR1 and CDR2: SGHRS, YFSETQ. This CDR3 is 12 amino acids long. The V gene lost 0 bases and the J gene lost 4 bases, with 5 bases spanning the gap. CDR3 region: CASSLGTYEQYF. The CDR3 coding sequence is TGCGCCAGCAGCTTGGGGACTTACGAGCAGTACTTC.

V and J are TRBV7-2 and TRBJ1-1; TRBD1 might be the D (5 bases). Germline CDR1 is SGHTA and CDR2 is FQGNSA. The CDR3 is made up of 14 amino acids. V lost 2 bases and J 4 bases, leaving 11 bases between the germline ends. CDR3 region: CASSLLRGATEAFF. For the CDR3, the DNA is TGTGCCAGCAGCTTACTCCGTGGGGCCACTGAAGCTTTCTTT.

About this clone itself: Other nucleotide sequences in the sample specify the same CDR3. This rearrangement joins TRBV6-5 to TRBJ1-5, with a possible D match to TRBD1 (5 bases). Germline CDR1 MNHEY, CDR2 SVGAGI. This CDR3 is built from 12 residues. V lost 2 bases to trimming and J lost 7 bases, with 6 bases between them. The CDR3 spells CASSYPGQPQHF. Written as DNA, the CDR3 is TGTGCCAGCAGTTACCCAGGGCAGCCCCAGCATTTT.

The table lists this clone with a few counts. The rearrangement joins TRBV7-2 to TRBJ2-7; 9 bases map to TRBD1. The CDR3 contains 14 residues. The ends lost 5 bases at V and 4 bases at J; junction bases unmatched: 6. Germline V CDR1 and CDR2: SGHTA, FQGNSA. CDR3 DNA: TGTGCCAGCAGCACACAGGGGGCTGATTACGAGCAGTACTTC. It encodes CASSTQGADYEQYF.

This chain uses TRBV6-5 with TRBJ2-1, with D uncertain. V was cut by 4 bases and J by 7 bases, with 11 bases left in between. Germline V gives CDR1 MNHEY, CDR2 SVGAGI. The CDR3 is 13 residues long. The CDR3 protein is CASSFLPPNEQFF. The CDR3 region has the DNA TGTGCCAGCAGTTTCCTTCCCCCGAATGAGCAGTTCTTC.

V gene TRBV4-3 combines with J gene TRBJ2-5, with 12 nucleotides matching TRBD2. This CDR3 has 16 residues. J was trimmed by 4 bases and V by 3 bases; bases with no gene match: 6. From germline, CDR1 is LGHNA and CDR2 YSLEER. CDR3 nucleotides: TGCGCCAGCAGCCAGGCCGGGACTAGCGGGTTAGAGACCCAGTACTTC. Its protein product is CASSQAGTSGLETQYF.

This clone was observed a single time. The rearrangement uses TRBV10-2 and TRBJ2-1, with 10 bases matching TRBD1. The germline V gene has CDR1 WSHSY and CDR2 SAAADI. The CDR3 is 14 amino acids. The junction had 7 bases not matched to a gene; V was cut back by 4 bases and J by 10 bases. CDR3 nucleotides: TGCGCCAGCAGTGGGACAGGGGGAACAGGGGAGCAGTTCTTC. Its protein product is CASSGTGGTGEQFF.

This clone has just one count. The chain links TRBV4-1 to TRBJ2-7, with 8 bases that match TRBD1. Trimming at V came to 0 bases and at J to 3 bases, leaving 7 bases not matched to a gene. Germline assignment: CDR1 MGHRA and CDR2 YSYEKL. The CDR3 extends over 16 amino acids. The CDR3, as DNA: TGCGCCAGCAGCCAAGAAGGCAGGGGGCGCATCTACGAGCAGTACTTC. Encoded protein: CASSQEGRGRIYEQYF.

The chain joins TRBV4-3 to TRBJ2-5, with 8 bases lining up with TRBD2. Germline values: CDR1 LGHNA, CDR2 YSLEER. The CDR3 runs to 15 residues. With 2 bases clipped from V and 4 bases from J, the junction kept 6 bases outside the gene matches. CDR3: CASSQYRGGTETQYF. The CDR3 nucleotides are TGCGCCAGCAGCCAATACCGGGGGGGCACAGAGACCCAGTACTTC.

The chain recombines TRBV13 with TRBJ2-7, with D maybe TRBD2 (6 bases). The length of the CDR3 is 13 residues. Germline-derived CDR1 and CDR2 are PRHDT and FYEKMQ (reference sequence). Trimming shortened V by 5 bases and J by 5 bases, and 13 bases separated the two germline ends. The CDR3 loop reads CASSRTSWNEQYF. In nucleotides, the CDR3 is TGTGCCAGCAGCCGCACTAGCTGGAACGAGCAGTACTTC.

The V call is TRBV7-2, the J call TRBJ2-5; D remains unclear. Germline values: CDR1 SGHTA, CDR2 FQGNSA. CDR3 size: 14 residues. V dropped 0 bases and J dropped 4 bases, with 9 bases sitting between them. CDR3 sequence: CASSLAGLGETQYF. The DNA of the CDR3 is TGTGCCAGCAGCTTAGCGGGCCTCGGAGAGACCCAGTACTTC.

This sequence joins TRBV27 and TRBJ2-7; 7 bases align to TRBD1. Per germline, CDR1 MNHEY and CDR2 SMNVEV (reference sequence). The V gene end was trimmed by 5 bases and the J gene end by 2 bases; junction bases not matched to a gene: 6. This CDR3 is built from 14 residues. Written as DNA, the CDR3 is TGTGCCAGCAGTCTTAGGACAGGACCCTACGAGCAGTACTTC. Amino acids: CASSLRTGPYEQYF.

V and J are TRBV7-3 and TRBJ2-1; D might be TRBD1 (5 bases). V was trimmed by 4 bases and J by 10 bases, leaving 8 bases between them. Germline CDR1 reads SGHTA; CDR2 reads FQGTGA. This CDR3 comprises 11 residues. The CDR3 here is CASSSGAEQFF. The CDR3 DNA sequence: TGTGCCAGCAGCTCTGGGGCCGAGCAGTTCTTC.

The genes are TRBV7-2 and TRBJ1-6; D not certain. V was cut by 2 bases and J by 10 bases, with 15 bases left in between. The germline CDR1 and CDR2 sequences are SGHTA and FQGNSA. This CDR3 contains 15 residues. The CDR3 here is CASSLTSIASSPLHF. As DNA, the CDR3 is TGTGCCAGCAGCTTAACTTCCATAGCATCGTCACCCCTCCACTTT. Combining the CDR3 with reference TRBV7-2 and TRBJ1-6 gives the whole variable domain GAGVSQSPSNKVTEKGKDVELRCDPISGHTALYWYRQSLGQGLEFLIYFQGNSAPDKSGLPSDRFSAERTGGSVSTLTIQRTQQEDSAVYLCASSLTSIASSPLHFGNGTRLTVT.

This chain links TRBV5-1 with TRBJ2-3; TRBD1 aligns across 8 bases. With V trimmed by 3 bases and J by 5 bases, 5 bases remained unmatched. This CDR3 is built from 14 residues. The germline gives CDR1 SGHRS, CDR2 YFSETQ. The CDR3 nucleotides read TGCGCCAGCAGCTCGGACAGGGCGTTAGATACGCAGTATTTT. It codes for CASSSDRALDTQYF. Based on the CDR3 plus reference TRBV5-1 and TRBJ2-3, the full variable domain is KAGVTQTPRYLIKTRGQQVTLSCSPISGHRSVSWYQQTPGQGLQFLFEYFSETQRNKGNFPGRFSGRQFSNSRSEMNVSTLELGDSALYLCASSSDRALDTQYFGPGTRLTVL.

This sequence joins TRBV11-2 and TRBJ2-2, with 7 positions matching TRBD2. This CDR3 is built from 14 residues. After removal of 5 bases from V and 6 bases from J, the junction contained 6 bases not matched to a gene. Looked up from germline, CDR1 is SGHAT and CDR2 is FQNNGV. CDR3 protein: CASSQTREPGELFF. DNA of the CDR3: TGTGCCAGCAGCCAGACGCGGGAGCCCGGGGAGCTGTTTTTT. Complete variable domain (other parts from reference TRBV11-2 and TRBJ2-2): EAGVAQSPRYKIIEKRQSVAFWCNPISGHATLYWYQQILGQGPKLLIQFQNNGVVDDSQLPKDRFSAERLKGVDSTLKIQPAKLEDSAVYLCASSQTREPGELFFGEGSRLTVL.

In its sample, this clone was seen many times. The genes are TRBV28 and TRBJ2-1; 11 positions agree with TRBD1. The V and J ends lost 11 bases and 6 bases, in that order; junction bases with no gene match: 3. Germline-derived CDR1 and CDR2 are MDHEN and SYDVKM. This CDR3 has 12 residues. CDR3 DNA sequence: TGTGCCGGGGGGACAGGGGGCAATGAGCAGTTCTTC. This sequence encodes CAGGTGGNEQFF.

The DNA for the CDR3 is TGTGCCATCAGTAAAACAGGGCTCCTCGGTATGAACACTGAAGCTTTCTTT. Amino acids: CAISKTGLLGMNTEAFF. This chain connects TRBV10-3 to TRBJ1-1, with TRBD1 as a possible D gene (6 bases). This CDR3 region has 17 residues. Germline values: CDR1 ENHRY, CDR2 SYGVKD. V was shortened by 5 bases and J by 0 bases, with 19 bases between the two germline ends.

V is TRBV5-6 and J is TRBJ2-2; D is uncertain. V gave up 0 bases and J gave up 3 bases, with 3 bases separating them. CDR3 length: 13 amino acids. Germline-derived CDR1 and CDR2 are SGHDT and YYEEEE. The CDR3 bases are TGTGCCAGCAGCTTGGGAGACACCGGGGAGCTGTTTTTT. Its translation: CASSLGDTGELFF.

The chain links TRBV2 to TRBJ1-1, with 7 bases aligning to TRBD1. Germline V lookup: CDR1 SNHLY, CDR2 FYNNEI. The CDR3 is 17 residues long. V dropped 6 bases and J dropped 1; count of bases not matched to a gene: 14. The CDR3 region is CASSPIGGTDKNTEAFF. CDR3 nucleotides: TGTGCCAGCAGCCCTATCGGCGGGACAGACAAGAACACTGAAGCTTTCTTT.

J is TRBJ2-1 and V is TRBV7-8, with D tentatively TRBD1 (5 bases). Deletions cut 2 bases from V and 6 bases from J, with 11 bases between. Germline values: CDR1 SGHVS, CDR2 FQNEAQ. The CDR3 consists of 14 residues. The CDR3, as DNA: TGTGCCAGCAGCTTATATGCTAGGGGCAATGAGCAGTTCTTC. It codes for CASSLYARGNEQFF.

The chain uses TRBV6-4 and TRBJ2-1; 8 bases agree with TRBD1. Trimming cost V 6 bases and J 7 bases; bases outside gene matches: 11. The CDR3 runs 15 residues. Germline V gives CDR1 MRHNA, CDR2 SNTAGT. CDR3 residues: CASSFHDRGPNEQFF. The CDR3 DNA reads as TGTGCCAGCAGCTTCCACGACAGGGGACCGAATGAGCAGTTCTTC.

In its sample, this clone was seen once. This chain joins TRBV28 and TRBJ2-7, with a tentative D call TRBD2 (6 bases). The CDR3 contains 14 residues. Between the trimmed V and J ends, which lost 6 bases and 4 bases, there was a span of 16 bases. Germline values: CDR1 MDHEN, CDR2 SYDVKM. The DNA for the CDR3 is TGTGCCAGCAGCGGGGGTCCCCTTGCGTACGAGCAGTACTTC. Its translation: CASSGGPLAYEQYF.

The chain couples TRBV6-1 to TRBJ1-2; 7 bases fit TRBD1. Losses at the gene ends were 5 bases for V and 6 bases for J; bases not matched to a gene: 9. Germline CDR1 reads MNHNS; CDR2 reads SASEGT. The CDR3 runs to 14 residues. The CDR3 nucleotides are TGTGCCAGCAGTAAAACAGGGGAAGGCGATGGCTACACCTTC. Translating gives CASSKTGEGDGYTF.

The V and J genes are TRBV7-2 and TRBJ1-2; possible D gene TRBD1, 5 bases. The CDR3 extends over 13 amino acids. Germline assignment: CDR1 SGHTA and CDR2 FQGNSA. Trimming stripped 5 bases from V and 10 bases from J, with 17 bases between. For the CDR3, the DNA is TGTGCCAGCAGCCCAAATACAGGCGGGGCCTACACCTTC. Protein sequence: CASSPNTGGAYTF. Based on the CDR3 plus reference TRBV7-2 and TRBJ1-2, the full variable domain is GAGVSQSPSNKVTEKGKDVELRCDPISGHTALYWYRQSLGQGLEFLIYFQGNSAPDKSGLPSDRFSAERTGGSVSTLTIQRTQQEDSAVYLCASSPNTGGAYTFGSGTRLTVV.

V and J are TRBV6-5 and TRBJ1-6; weak D call: TRBD1 (5 bases). The length of the CDR3 is 13 residues. V was shortened by 4 bases and J by 10 bases, with 11 bases between the two germline ends. Germline V CDR1 and CDR2: MNHEY, SVGAGI. The CDR3 nucleotides read TGTGCCAGCAGTTTTGCGACAGCGTCACCCCTCCACTTT. Its translation: CASSFATASPLHF.

The genes are TRBV4-3 and TRBJ2-1; tentatively, D is TRBD2 (5 bases). Trimming took off 1 base at V and 9 bases at J, with 13 bases between the two ends. This CDR3 spans 14 amino acids. Germline loops: CDR1 LGHNA, CDR2 YSLEER. As DNA, the CDR3 is TGCGCCAGCAGCCAAGGCCGGGGTTTAGCTGAGCAGTTCTTC. This sequence encodes CASSQGRGLAEQFF.

The chain employs TRBV2 and TRBJ2-5; maybe TRBD2 (6 bases). The CDR3 consists of 13 residues. Germline lookup yields CDR1 SNHLY and CDR2 FYNNEI. With 8 bases removed from V and 5 bases from J, the gap between germline ends came to 15 bases. The CDR3 reads CASDRRRGETQYF. DNA of the CDR3: TGTGCCAGCGATCGGCGTCGGGGGGAGACCCAGTACTTC.